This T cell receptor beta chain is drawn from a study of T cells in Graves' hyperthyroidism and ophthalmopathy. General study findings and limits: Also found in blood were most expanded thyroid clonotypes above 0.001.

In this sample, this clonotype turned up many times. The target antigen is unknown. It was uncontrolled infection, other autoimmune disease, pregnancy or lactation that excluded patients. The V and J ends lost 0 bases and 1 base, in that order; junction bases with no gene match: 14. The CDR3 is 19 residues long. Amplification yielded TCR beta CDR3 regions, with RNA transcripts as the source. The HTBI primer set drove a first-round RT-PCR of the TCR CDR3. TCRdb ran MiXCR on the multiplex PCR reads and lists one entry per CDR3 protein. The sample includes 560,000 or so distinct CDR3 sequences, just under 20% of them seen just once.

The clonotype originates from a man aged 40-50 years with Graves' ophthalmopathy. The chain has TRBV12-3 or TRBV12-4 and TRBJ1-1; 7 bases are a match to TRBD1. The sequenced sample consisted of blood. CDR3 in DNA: TGTGCCAGCAGTTTAGCGCACAGGGGTTTTTTAGTTGCGAACACTGAAGCTTTCTTT. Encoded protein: CASSLAHRGFLVANTEAFF.